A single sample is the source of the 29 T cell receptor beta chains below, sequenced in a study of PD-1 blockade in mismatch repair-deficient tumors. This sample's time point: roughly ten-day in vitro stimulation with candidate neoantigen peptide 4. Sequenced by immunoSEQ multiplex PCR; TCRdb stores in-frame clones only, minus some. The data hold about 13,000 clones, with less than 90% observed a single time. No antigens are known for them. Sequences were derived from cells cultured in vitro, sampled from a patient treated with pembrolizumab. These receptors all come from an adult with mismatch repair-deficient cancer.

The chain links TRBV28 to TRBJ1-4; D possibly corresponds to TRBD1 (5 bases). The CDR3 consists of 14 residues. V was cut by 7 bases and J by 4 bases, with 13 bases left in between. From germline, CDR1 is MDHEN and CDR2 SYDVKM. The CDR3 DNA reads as TGTGCCAGCACCTCGGGGGGGATTAATGAAAAACTGTTTTTT. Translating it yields CASTSGGINEKLFF.

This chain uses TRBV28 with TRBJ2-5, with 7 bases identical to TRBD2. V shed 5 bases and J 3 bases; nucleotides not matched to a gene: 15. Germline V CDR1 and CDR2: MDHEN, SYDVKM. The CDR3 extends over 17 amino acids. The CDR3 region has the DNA TGTGCCAGCAGTCTCCGGGGTGCGGGACTACGTAAAGAGACCCAGTACTTC. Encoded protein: CASSLRGAGLRKETQYF.

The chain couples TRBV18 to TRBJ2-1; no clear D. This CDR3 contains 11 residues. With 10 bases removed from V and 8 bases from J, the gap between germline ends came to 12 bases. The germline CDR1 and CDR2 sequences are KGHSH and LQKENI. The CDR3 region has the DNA TGTGCCACCATCCGTGGGGATGAGCAGTTCTTC. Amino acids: CATIRGDEQFF.

DNA for the CDR3: TGTGCCAGCAGTGAATTCTATGGCTACACCTTC. It yields the protein CASSEFYGYTF. The V and J genes are TRBV6-1 and TRBJ1-2; D gene uncertain. V gave up 2 bases and J gave up 4 bases, with 2 bases separating them. The CDR3 has 11 amino acids. Germline values: CDR1 MNHNS, CDR2 SASEGT.

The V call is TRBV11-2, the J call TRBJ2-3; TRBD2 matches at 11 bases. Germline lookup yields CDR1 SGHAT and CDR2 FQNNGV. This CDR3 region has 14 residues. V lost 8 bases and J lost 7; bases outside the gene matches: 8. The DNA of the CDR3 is TGTGCCAGCTCCCGTACTAGCGGGAGAAATACGCAGTATTTT. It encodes CASSRTSGRNTQYF.

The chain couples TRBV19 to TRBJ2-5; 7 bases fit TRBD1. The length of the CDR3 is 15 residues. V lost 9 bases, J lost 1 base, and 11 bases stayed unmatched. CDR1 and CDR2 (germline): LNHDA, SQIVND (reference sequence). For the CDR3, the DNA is TGTGCCAGCTCGCGACAGGGAAACAGCCAAGAGACCCAGTACTTC. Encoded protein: CASSRQGNSQETQYF.

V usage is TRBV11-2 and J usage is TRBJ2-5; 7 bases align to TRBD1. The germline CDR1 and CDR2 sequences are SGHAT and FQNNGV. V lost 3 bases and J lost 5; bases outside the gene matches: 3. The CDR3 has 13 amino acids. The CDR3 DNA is TGTGCCAGCAGCTTGAGCAGGGGGGAGACCCAGTACTTC. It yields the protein CASSLSRGETQYF.

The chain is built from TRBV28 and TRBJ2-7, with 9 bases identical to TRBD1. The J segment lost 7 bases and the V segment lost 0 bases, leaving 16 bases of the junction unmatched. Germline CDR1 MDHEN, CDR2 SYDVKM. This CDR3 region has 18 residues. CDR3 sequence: CASSLWFTGGVLTGEQYF. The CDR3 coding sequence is TGTGCCAGCAGTTTATGGTTTACAGGGGGCGTACTGACTGGGGAGCAGTACTTC.

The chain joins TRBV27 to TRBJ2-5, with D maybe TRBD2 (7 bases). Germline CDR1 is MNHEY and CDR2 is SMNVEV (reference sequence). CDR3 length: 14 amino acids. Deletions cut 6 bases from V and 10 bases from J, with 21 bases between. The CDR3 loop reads CASSPPGGAVVQYF. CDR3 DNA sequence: TGTGCCAGCAGCCCCCCGGGGGGCGCGGTTGTCCAGTACTTC.

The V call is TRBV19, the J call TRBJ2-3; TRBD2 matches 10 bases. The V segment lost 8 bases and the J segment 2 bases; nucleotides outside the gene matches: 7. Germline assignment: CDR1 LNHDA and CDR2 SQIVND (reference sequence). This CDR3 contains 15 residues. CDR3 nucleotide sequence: TGTGCCAGTTCAGGACTAGCGGTACTCACAGATACGCAGTATTTT. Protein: CASSGLAVLTDTQYF.

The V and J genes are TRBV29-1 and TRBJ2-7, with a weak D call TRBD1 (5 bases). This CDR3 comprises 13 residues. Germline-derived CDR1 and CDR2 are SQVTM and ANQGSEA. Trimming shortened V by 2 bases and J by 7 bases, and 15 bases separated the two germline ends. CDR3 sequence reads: CSVETDSLREQYF. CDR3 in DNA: TGCAGCGTTGAAACTGACAGCCTGAGGGAGCAGTACTTC.

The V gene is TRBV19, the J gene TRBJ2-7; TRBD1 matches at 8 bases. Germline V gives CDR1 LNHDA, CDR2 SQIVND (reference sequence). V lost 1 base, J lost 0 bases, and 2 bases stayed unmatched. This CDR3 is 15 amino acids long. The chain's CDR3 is CASSIGTGSSYEQYF. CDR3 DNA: TGTGCCAGTAGTATAGGGACAGGGAGCTCCTACGAGCAGTACTTC.

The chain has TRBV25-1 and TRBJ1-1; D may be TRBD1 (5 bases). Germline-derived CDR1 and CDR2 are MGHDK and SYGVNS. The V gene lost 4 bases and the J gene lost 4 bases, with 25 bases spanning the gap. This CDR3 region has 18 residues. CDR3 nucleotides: TGTGCCAGCAGTGGGGGGGAAAGACTTACGGCCCTAGCCACTGAAGCTTTCTTT. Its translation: CASSGGERLTALATEAFF.

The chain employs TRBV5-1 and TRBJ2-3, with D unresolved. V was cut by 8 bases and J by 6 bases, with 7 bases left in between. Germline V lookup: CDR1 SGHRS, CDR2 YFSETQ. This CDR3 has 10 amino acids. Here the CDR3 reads CASIADTQYF. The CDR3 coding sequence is TGCGCCAGTATTGCGGATACGCAGTATTTT.

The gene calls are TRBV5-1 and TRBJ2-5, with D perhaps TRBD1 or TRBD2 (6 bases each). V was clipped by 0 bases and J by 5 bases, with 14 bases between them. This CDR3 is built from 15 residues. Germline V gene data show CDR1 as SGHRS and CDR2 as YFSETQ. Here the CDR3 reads CASSLEGGAGETQYF. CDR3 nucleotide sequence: TGCGCCAGCAGCTTGGAGGGGGGAGCAGGGGAGACCCAGTACTTC.

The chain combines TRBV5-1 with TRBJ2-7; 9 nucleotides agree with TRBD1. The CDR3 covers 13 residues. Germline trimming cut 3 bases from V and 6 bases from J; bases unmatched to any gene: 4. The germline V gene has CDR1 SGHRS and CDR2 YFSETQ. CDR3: CASSWGQGSEQYF. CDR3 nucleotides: TGCGCCAGCAGCTGGGGACAGGGCAGCGAGCAGTACTTC.

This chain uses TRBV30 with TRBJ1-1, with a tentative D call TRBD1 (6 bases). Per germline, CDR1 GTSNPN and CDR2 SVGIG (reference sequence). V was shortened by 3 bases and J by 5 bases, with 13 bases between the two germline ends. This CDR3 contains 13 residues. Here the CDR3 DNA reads TGTGCCTGGAGGGGAAAGGGGGAAACTGAAGCTTTCTTT. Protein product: CAWRGKGETEAFF.

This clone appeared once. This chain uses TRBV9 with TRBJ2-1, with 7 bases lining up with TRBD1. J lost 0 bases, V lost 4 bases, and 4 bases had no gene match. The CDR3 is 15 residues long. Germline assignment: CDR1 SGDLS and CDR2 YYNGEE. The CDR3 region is CASSMTGSSYNEQFF. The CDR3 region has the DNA TGTGCCAGCAGCATGACAGGGAGCTCCTACAATGAGCAGTTCTTC.

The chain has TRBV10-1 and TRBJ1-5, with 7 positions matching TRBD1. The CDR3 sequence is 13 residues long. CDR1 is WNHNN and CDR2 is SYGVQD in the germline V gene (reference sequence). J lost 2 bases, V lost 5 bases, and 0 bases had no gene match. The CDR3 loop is CASSQGGNQPQHF. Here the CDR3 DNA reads TGCGCCAGCAGTCAGGGGGGCAATCAGCCCCAGCATTTT.

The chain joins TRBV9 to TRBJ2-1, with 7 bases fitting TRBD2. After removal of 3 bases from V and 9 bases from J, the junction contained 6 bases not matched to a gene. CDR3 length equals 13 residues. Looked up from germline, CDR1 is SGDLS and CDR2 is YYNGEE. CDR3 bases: TGTGCCAGCAGCGAGACTAGCTGGGGTGAGCAGTTCTTC. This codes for CASSETSWGEQFF.

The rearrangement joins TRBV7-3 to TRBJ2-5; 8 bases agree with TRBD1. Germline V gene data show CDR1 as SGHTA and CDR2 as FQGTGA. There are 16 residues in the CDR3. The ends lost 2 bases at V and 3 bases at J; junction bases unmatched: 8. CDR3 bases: TGTGCCAGCAGCTTATCCAGGGGGCAGGGGAAAGAGACCCAGTACTTC. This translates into CASSLSRGQGKETQYF.

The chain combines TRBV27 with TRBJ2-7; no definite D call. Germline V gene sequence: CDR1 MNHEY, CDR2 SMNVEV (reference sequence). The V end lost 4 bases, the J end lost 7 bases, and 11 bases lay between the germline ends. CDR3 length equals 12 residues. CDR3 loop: CASSSPLWEQYF. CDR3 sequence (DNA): TGTGCCAGCAGTTCTCCCCTTTGGGAGCAGTACTTC.

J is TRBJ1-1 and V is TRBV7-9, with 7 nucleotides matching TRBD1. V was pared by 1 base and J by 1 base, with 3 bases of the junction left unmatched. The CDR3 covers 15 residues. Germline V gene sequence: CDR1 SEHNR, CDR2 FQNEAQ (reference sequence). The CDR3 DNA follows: TGTGCCAGCAGCTTAGGGGACAGCCCGAACACTGAAGCTTTCTTT. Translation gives CASSLGDSPNTEAFF. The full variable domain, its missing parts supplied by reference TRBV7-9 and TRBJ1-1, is DTGVSQNPRHKITKRGQNVTFRCDPISEHNRLYWYRQTLGQGPEFLTYFQNEAQLEKSRLLSDRFSAERPKGSFSTLEIQRTEQGDSAMYLCASSLGDSPNTEAFFGQGTRLTVV.

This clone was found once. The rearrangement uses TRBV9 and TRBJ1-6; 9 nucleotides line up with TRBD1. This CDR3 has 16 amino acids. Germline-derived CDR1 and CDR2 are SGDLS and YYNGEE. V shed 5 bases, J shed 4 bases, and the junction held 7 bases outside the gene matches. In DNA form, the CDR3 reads TGTGCCAGCAGTGAACGGACAGGGGATTATAATTCACCCCTCCACTTT. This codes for CASSERTGDYNSPLHF.

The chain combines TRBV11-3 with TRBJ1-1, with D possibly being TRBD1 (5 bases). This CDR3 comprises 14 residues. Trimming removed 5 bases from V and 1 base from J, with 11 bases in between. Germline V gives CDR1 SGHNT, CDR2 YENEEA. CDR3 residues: CASSPRGGNTEAFF. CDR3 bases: TGTGCCAGCAGCCCCCGGGGGGGGAACACTGAAGCTTTCTTT.

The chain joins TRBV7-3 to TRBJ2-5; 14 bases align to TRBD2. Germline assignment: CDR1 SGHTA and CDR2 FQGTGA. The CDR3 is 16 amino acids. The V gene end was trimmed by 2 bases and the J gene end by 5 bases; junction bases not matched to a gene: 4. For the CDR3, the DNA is TGTGCCAGCAGCTTAGGGACTAGCGGGAGTCGCGAGACCCAGTACTTC. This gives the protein CASSLGTSGSRETQYF.

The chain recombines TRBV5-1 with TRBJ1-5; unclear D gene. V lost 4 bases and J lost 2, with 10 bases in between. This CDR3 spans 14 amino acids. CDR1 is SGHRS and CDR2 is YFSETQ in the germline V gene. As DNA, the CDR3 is TGCGCCAGCAGCCCGGGGATGGGCAATCAGCCCCAGCATTTT. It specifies CASSPGMGNQPQHF.

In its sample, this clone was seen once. CDR3 protein: CASSLGSYEQYF. In DNA, the CDR3 is TGTGCCAGCAGCTTGGGATCATACGAGCAGTACTTC. This chain joins TRBV4-2 and TRBJ2-7; D is undetermined. CDR1 LGHNA and CDR2 YNFKEQ come from the germline V gene. Trimming left V 5 bases short and J 4 bases short, with 9 bases between. This CDR3 spans 12 amino acids.

The CDR3 here is CAWGRAHEGPYGYTF. CDR3 nucleotide sequence: TGTGCCTGGGGCAGGGCCCACGAGGGCCCCTATGGCTACACCTTC. The chain recombines TRBV30 with TRBJ1-2; a possible D gene is TRBD1 (5 bases). The CDR3 runs 15 residues. V lost 5 bases to trimming and J lost 4 bases, with 20 bases between them. The V gene's germline CDR1 is GTSNPN and CDR2 SVGIG (reference sequence).